This TCR beta chain was recorded in a study of blood T cells in healthy people across ages (dated by TCRdb to the mid-2010s). A note on the overall study: In model experiments, roughly one uniquely barcoded TCR beta cDNA molecule per two T cells was captured by template switching. The donors were split into four age groups: young (average 16 years), middle-aged (39), aged (roughly 68) and long-lived (more than 80). To avoid experimental bias, donors of different ages were distributed randomly across sequencing lanes. Age-related changes in TCR beta repertoire diversity were measured in the study by deep sequencing normalized with unique cDNA molecular identifiers. Using the same blood draw, the study looked at two additional independent replicas of 1 million unique cDNA reads for two donors, one aged 18 to 30 and the other aged 80 or older.

What the work shows at the level of the full study, not this receptor alone: The percentage of naive T cells measured by flow cytometry correlated strongly with observed TCR beta diversity. Observed TCR beta diversity per million T cells fell roughly linearly with age, and a significant reduction was already apparent by age around 40. Compared with the aged group, the long-lived group had more naive CD4+ T cells, fewer expanded clones and increased TCR diversity, a pattern suggesting age selection. Since profiling was done on bulk unsorted PBMCs, naive and antigen-experienced compartments could not be conclusively compared. Donor CMV infection status was unknown, potentially confounding age-related changes in expanded clonotypes. Total diversity estimates from one million sequenced T cells were considered lower bounds and underestimates.

Systemically healthy Caucasian individuals from Russia, 35 to 50 in total and aged about 6 to 100 years, were included as donors. Ten milliliters of peripheral blood were drawn from each donor into EDTA-treated Vacutainer tubes. PBMCs were isolated by Ficoll-Paque density-gradient centrifugation, with at least 7 million obtained per sample. Trizol reagent was used to extract total RNA from PBMCs, with at least 5 micrograms per sample. Naive CD45RAhigh/CD27high T cell percentages were measured by flow cytometry on a PBMC aliquot from every donor. In the germline V gene, CDR1 corresponds to SGHTA and CDR2 to FQGNSA. V and J are truncated by 1 base and 2 bases respectively, leaving an intervening sequence of 8 bases. From its cysteine to its phenylalanine, the CDR3 spans 14 amino acids. Only the CDR3 part of the read is kept: 42 bases, read in frame from the first base. On this clonotype itself: Its antigen target is currently unknown. Per-nucleotide qualities are absent, and no much larger clonotype sits a single base away.

The library was made by 5' RACE. Data came from an Illumina HiSeq 2500. A second PCR of roughly 6 to 11 cycles was run with a J-beta primer mix and a sample-barcoded 5' primer. Each TCR beta cDNA molecule received a unique molecular identifier from a template-switch 5' adaptor carrying 12 random nucleotides. Each sample yielded at least 3 million CDR3-containing paired-end reads. First-strand cDNA was synthesized from all RNA with the Mint cDNA synthesis kit, primed by a TRBC-specific oligonucleotide. After uracil-DNA glycosylase treatment, a first 18-cycle PCR used universal primers M1SS and BC2_uni_R on all cDNA. The paper's data handling went like this. Normalization of each sample was performed by random selection of 1 million high-quality reads, each carrying a distinct molecular identifier. Instead of being binned into consensus sequences, reads with shared molecular identifiers were discarded. MiTCR, run with a Q25 quality threshold and the strictest error-elimination algorithm, handled CDR3 identification, clonotype clustering and error correction. Lower-bound total TCR beta diversity was estimated with a nonparametric unseen species model using Euler transformation. TCRdb reran the public reads through fastp at Q25 and MiXCR, keeping productive beta chains. Each CDR3 protein gets just one entry, which takes the most common genes and DNA from the rows behind it. TCRdb's processing, not the study's, gives the V and J calls here. The sample table lists 650,000 to 950,000 distinct CDR3 sequences, roughly 44% of them with a count of one. The ten largest clones take up under 20% of the sample.

The TCR was taken from a man aged 60-69 years in good health. Sequencing was performed on blood. The chain couples TRBV7-2 to TRBJ1-2; no D gene is confidently identified. The CDR3 reads as follows: CASSLGHPNYGYTF. The nucleotide sequence reads TGTGCCAGCAGCTTAGGACATCCAAACTATGGCTACACCTTC.